Listed below are T cell receptor beta chains from one sample, sequenced in a study of blood T cells in healthy people across ages. TCRdb re-derived calls from the 5' RACE reads in MiXCR, one entry per CDR3 protein. The table lists under 1 million distinct CDR3 sequences, under 45% of them singletons. Sequenced sample: blood. The source is a man in his 60s in good health. Each CDR3 is given with its conserved first and last residue. Each record gives: J gene, clone size, D gene, V gene, CDR3 protein, CDR3 DNA. D genes are given only for firm matches. Not all rows give a size; the values are once, few, many and, for expanded clones, a class.

TRBJ1-1 few - TRBV15 CATSPTFRDPHTEAFF TGTGCCACCAGTCCGACGTTCCGGGACCCACACACTGAAGCTTTCTTT
TRBJ2-5 few - TRBV4-1 CASSQEPREAQETQYF TGCGCCAGCAGCCAAGAGCCCAGGGAGGCCCAAGAGACCCAGTACTTC
TRBJ2-7 - - TRBV15 CATSRVQGRSSYEQYF TGTGCCACCAGCAGAGTTCAGGGCAGGAGCTCCTACGAGCAGTACTTC
TRBJ1-4 few - TRBV15 CATSRDLVEKLFF TGTGCCACCAGCAGAGATCTAGTGGAAAAACTGTTTTTT
TRBJ2-1 - TRBD2 TRBV28 CASRTRRGNSYNEQFF TGTGCCAGCAGAACAAGGCGGGGGAACTCCTACAATGAGCAGTTCTTC
TRBJ1-2 few TRBD1 TRBV7-2 CASSSNRGGYTF TGTGCCAGCAGCTCGAACAGGGGCGGCTACACCTTC
TRBJ2-1 few - TRBV10-3 CAISEFGDRNNEQFF TGTGCCATCAGTGAGTTCGGAGACAGAAACAATGAGCAGTTCTTC
TRBJ2-7 few TRBD1 TRBV12-3/TRBV12-4 CASSLQGAGEQYF TGTGCCAGCAGTTTGCAGGGGGCGGGCGAGCAGTACTTC
TRBJ1-1 few - TRBV7-9 CASSHAGTEAFF TGTGCCAGCAGCCACGCCGGGACAGAAGCTTTCTTT
TRBJ2-1 few TRBD2 TRBV12-3/TRBV12-4 CASSTAGGRGNEQFF TGTGCCAGCAGTACGGCGGGGGGCCGGGGTAATGAGCAGTTCTTC
TRBJ1-2 few TRBD1 TRBV20-1 CSARDPDRGGGYTF TGCAGTGCTAGAGATCCGGACAGGGGTGGAGGCTACACCTTC
TRBJ1-5 - - TRBV6-5 CASSRNRDQWAQHF TGTGCCAGCAGCAGGAATCGAGATCAATGGGCCCAGCATTTT
TRBJ2-3 - - TRBV7-9 CASSLVDRESSSTDTQYF TGTGCCAGCAGCTTGGTGGACCGGGAGAGTTCCTCAACAGATACGCAGTATTTT
TRBJ2-3 - TRBD2 TRBV29-1 CSVGGLATDTQYF TGCAGCGTTGGGGGACTAGCAACAGATACGCAGTATTTT
TRBJ2-1 - TRBD2 TRBV10-3 CAISGPTWGSGGSLSFF TGTGCCATCAGTGGTCCCACGTGGGGTAGCGGGGGGAGTTTATCGTTCTTC
TRBJ2-7 - - TRBV13 CASSLGGGSSSYGQYF TGTGCCAGCAGCTTAGGTGGAGGGAGCAGCTCCTACGGGCAGTACTTC
TRBJ2-5 few TRBD2 TRBV7-9 CASSHPGLAKETQYF TGTGCCAGCAGCCACCCGGGACTAGCAAAAGAGACCCAGTACTTC
TRBJ2-5 few - TRBV5-1 CASSYRDPRETQYF TGCGCCAGCAGCTACCGGGACCCACGGGAGACCCAGTACTTC
TRBJ2-5 - TRBD1 TRBV23-1 CASSQPSTGPRETQYF TGCGCCAGCAGTCAGCCTTCGACAGGGCCTCGAGAGACCCAGTACTTC
TRBJ2-5 few - TRBV2 CASRGFEETQYF TGTGCCAGCAGGGGGTTTGAAGAGACCCAGTACTTC
TRBJ2-1 - TRBD2 TRBV7-8 CASSSTVTSGFNEQFF TGTGCCAGCAGCTCTACAGTGACTAGCGGCTTCAATGAGCAGTTCTTC
TRBJ2-1 - - TRBV4-1 CASSQGLWAYNEQFF TGCGCCAGCAGCCAGGGACTTTGGGCGTACAATGAGCAGTTCTTC
TRBJ1-3 - - TRBV14 CASSPYRTGNTIYF TGTGCCAGCAGCCCCTACAGGACTGGAAACACCATATATTTT
TRBJ2-1 - - TRBV6-6 CASSYSWFGSDNEQFF TGTGCCAGCAGTTACTCGTGGTTTGGCAGTGACAATGAGCAGTTCTTC
TRBJ2-1 - - TRBV2 CASSSDLNSHNEQFF TGTGCCAGCAGTTCAGATTTAAACTCCCACAATGAGCAGTTCTTC
TRBJ1-6 few - TRBV15 CATSGTIDTPLHF TGTGCCACCAGCGGAACTATCGATACACCCCTCCACTTT
TRBJ2-3 few - TRBV4-3 CASSQDPQAGTSTDTQYF TGCGCCAGCAGCCAAGATCCCCAGGCGGGGACTAGCACAGATACGCAGTATTTT
TRBJ2-7 few - TRBV10-3 CAISELGDSSEQYF TGTGCCATCAGTGAATTAGGGGATTCGAGCGAGCAGTACTTC
TRBJ1-2 - - TRBV29-1 CSADGLMRGYTF TGCAGCGCGGATGGGCTGATGCGGGGCTACACCTTC
TRBJ2-5 - - TRBV7-2 CASSTRVRETQYF TGTGCCAGCAGCACTAGGGTCAGGGAGACCCAGTACTTC
TRBJ2-5 few - TRBV2 CASGPSQETQYF TGTGCCAGCGGTCCGAGCCAAGAGACCCAGTACTTC
TRBJ2-1 few - TRBV6-5 CASSYGGARNEQFF TGTGCCAGCAGTTACGGGGGGGCCCGGAATGAGCAGTTCTTC
TRBJ2-7 few - TRBV12-3/TRBV12-4 CASSLASRTYYEQYF TGTGCCAGCAGTTTAGCGTCCCGGACGTACTACGAGCAGTACTTC
TRBJ2-3 - - TRBV12-3/TRBV12-4 CASIRKGGQDTQYF TGTGCCAGCATAAGAAAGGGGGGGCAAGATACGCAGTATTTT
TRBJ1-4 - - TRBV7-2 CASTLGRREKLFF TGTGCCAGCACATTAGGCCGGAGGGAAAAACTGTTTTTT
TRBJ2-1 - - TRBV4-3 CASSQRGKGNEQFF TGCGCCAGCAGCCAACGGGGAAAGGGTAATGAGCAGTTCTTC
TRBJ2-5 - TRBD2 TRBV20-1 CSAIDWLAGGISQETQYF TGCAGTGCTATCGACTGGCTAGCGGGGGGGATATCTCAAGAGACCCAGTACTTC
TRBJ2-7 - TRBD1 TRBV28 CASSIPPGGPYEQYF TGTGCCAGCAGTATCCCCCCAGGGGGACCCTACGAGCAGTACTTC
TRBJ1-2 many TRBD1 TRBV7-9 CASRLDLTGTVDYGYTF TGTGCCAGCAGGTTAGACCTCACAGGGACAGTAGACTATGGCTACACCTTC
TRBJ2-1 - TRBD2 TRBV7-2 CASRTSGGAGEQFF TGTGCCAGCAGAACTAGCGGGGGGGCCGGTGAGCAGTTCTTC
TRBJ1-4 - - TRBV28 CASSLGTVREKLFF TGTGCCAGCAGTTTAGGGACGGTAAGGGAAAAACTGTTTTTT
TRBJ1-5 - TRBD1 TRBV6-5 CASRPTGTGDFKPQHF TGTGCCAGCAGACCAACCGGGACAGGGGATTTCAAGCCCCAGCATTTT
TRBJ2-1 few TRBD2 TRBV7-2 CASRRTGGPNEQFF TGTGCCAGCAGGCGCACGGGGGGGCCTAATGAGCAGTTCTTC
TRBJ1-1 - - TRBV20-1 CSASKEADTEAFF TGCAGTGCTAGTAAGGAGGCGGACACTGAAGCTTTCTTT
TRBJ1-5 - TRBD1 TRBV29-1 CSVADRGGEPQHF TGCAGCGTGGCGGACAGGGGAGGCGAGCCCCAGCATTTT
TRBJ1-1 - TRBD1 TRBV7-6 CASSLAPGQGASEAFF TGTGCCAGCAGCTTAGCGCCGGGACAGGGGGCATCTGAAGCTTTCTTT
TRBJ2-7 - - TRBV11-1 CASSLYSQGSEQYF TGTGCCAGCAGCCTATATTCTCAGGGGAGCGAGCAGTACTTC
TRBJ2-3 - TRBD2 TRBV20-1 CRALRGGLDSTDTQYF TGCAGGGCCCTAAGAGGGGGACTAGATAGCACAGATACGCAGTATTTT
TRBJ1-1 few - TRBV6-2/TRBV6-3 CASGKVEAFF TGTGCCAGCGGGAAAGTTGAAGCTTTCTTT
TRBJ1-5 once - TRBV20-1 CSAWGRHSNQPQHF TGCAGTGCTTGGGGGCGTCATAGCAATCAGCCCCAGCATTTT
TRBJ2-6 - - TRBV6-2/TRBV6-3 CASSAHIGGSGANVLTF TGTGCCAGCAGTGCACATATTGGAGGATCTGGGGCCAACGTCCTGACTTTC
TRBJ2-2 - - TRBV9 CASSALAVANTGELFF TGTGCCAGCAGCGCCCTAGCTGTGGCGAACACCGGGGAGCTGTTTTTT
TRBJ2-7 - - TRBV7-2 CASSFSGGGNEQYF TGTGCCAGCAGCTTTAGTGGGGGAGGCAATGAGCAGTACTTC
TRBJ2-5 few TRBD1 TRBV4-3 CASSQDERTGLETQYF TGCGCCAGCAGCCAAGATGAAAGGACAGGGCTAGAGACCCAGTACTTC
TRBJ2-7 - TRBD1 TRBV2 CATGRGLDYEQYF TGTGCCACCGGCAGGGGGCTTGACTACGAGCAGTACTTC
TRBJ2-4 - TRBD2 TRBV12-3/TRBV12-4 CASSRTSGKLLAKNIQYF TGTGCCAGCAGTCGGACTAGCGGGAAACTATTAGCCAAAAACATTCAGTACTTC
TRBJ2-5 few TRBD1 TRBV5-1 CASRSPGQGETQYF TGCGCCAGCAGAAGCCCTGGACAGGGCGAGACCCAGTACTTC